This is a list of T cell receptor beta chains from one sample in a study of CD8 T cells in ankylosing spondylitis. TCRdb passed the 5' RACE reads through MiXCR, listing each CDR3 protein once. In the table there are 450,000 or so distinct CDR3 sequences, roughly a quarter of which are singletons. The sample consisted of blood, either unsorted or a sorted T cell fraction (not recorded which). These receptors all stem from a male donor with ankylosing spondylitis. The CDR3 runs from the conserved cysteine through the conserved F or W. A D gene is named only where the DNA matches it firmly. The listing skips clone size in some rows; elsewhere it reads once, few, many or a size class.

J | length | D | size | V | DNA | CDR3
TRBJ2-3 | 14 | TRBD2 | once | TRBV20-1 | TGCAGTGCTGGTGGCGGGAGAGGTGCAGATACGCAGTATTTT | CSAGGGRGADTQYF
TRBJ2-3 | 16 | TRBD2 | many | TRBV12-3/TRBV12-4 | TGTGCCAGCAGCCCCACTAGCGGGAGGTCTCTGGATACGCAGTATTTT | CASSPTSGRSLDTQYF
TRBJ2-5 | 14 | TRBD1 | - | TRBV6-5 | TGTGCCAGCAGTTACCACAGGGGGGTTGAGACCCAGTACTTC | CASSYHRGVETQYF
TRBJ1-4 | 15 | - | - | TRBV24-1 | TGTGCCACCAGTGATGCCAGCCGGGACAATGAAAAACTGTTTTTT | CATSDASRDNEKLFF
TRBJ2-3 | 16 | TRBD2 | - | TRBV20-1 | TGCAGTGCTAGAGATGGGCTAGCGGGACTCACAGATACGCAGTATTTT | CSARDGLAGLTDTQYF
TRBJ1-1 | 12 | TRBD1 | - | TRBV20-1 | TGCAGCGCAGGGGGGCCAAACACTGAAGCTTTCTTT | CSAGGPNTEAFF
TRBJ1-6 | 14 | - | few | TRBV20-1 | TGCAGTGCTACCCGGGACGGAACCTATTCACCCCTCCACTTT | CSATRDGTYSPLHF
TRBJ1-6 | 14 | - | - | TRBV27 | TGTGCCAGCAGTTTTGCAAGGGGAGGGTCACCCCTCCACTTT | CASSFARGGSPLHF
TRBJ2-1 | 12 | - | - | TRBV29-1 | TGCAGCGTTGCGGTTTTAGAACATGAGCAGTTCTTC | CSVAVLEHEQFF
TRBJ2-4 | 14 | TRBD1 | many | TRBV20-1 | TGCAGTGCTAGTCCTCCGGGACAGCTAAACATTCAGTACTTC | CSASPPGQLNIQYF
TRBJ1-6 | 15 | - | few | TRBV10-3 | TGTGCCATCAGTGAAGAACAGCTGGGGAATTCACCCCTCCACTTT | CAISEEQLGNSPLHF
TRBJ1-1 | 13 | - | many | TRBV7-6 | TGTGCCAGCAGTCCCTGGGGGGTATCTGAAGCTTTCTTT | CASSPWGVSEAFF
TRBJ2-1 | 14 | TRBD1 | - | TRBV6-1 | TGTGCCAGCAGACTAGGGGGCCTAAGGGTTGAGCAGTTCTTC | CASRLGGLRVEQFF
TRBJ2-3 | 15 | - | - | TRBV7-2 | TGTGCCAGCAGCCAGGAACGGGGATACACAGATACGCAGTATTTT | CASSQERGYTDTQYF
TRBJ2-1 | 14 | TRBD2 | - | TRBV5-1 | TGCGCCAGCGGGCCTGGGGCGGGAGGCAATGAGCAGTTCTTC | CASGPGAGGNEQFF
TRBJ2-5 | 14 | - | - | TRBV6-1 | TGTGCCAGCCGCGTAGCGGAGATCCAAGAGACCCAGTACTTC | CASRVAEIQETQYF
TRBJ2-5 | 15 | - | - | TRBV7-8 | TGTGCCAGCAGACAAGCGCGGAATCAGGAAGAGACCCAGTACTTC | CASRQARNQEETQYF
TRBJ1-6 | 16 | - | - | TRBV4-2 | TGTGCCAGCAGCCAAGAAGGACAACGCCGAAATTCACCCCTCCACTTT | CASSQEGQRRNSPLHF
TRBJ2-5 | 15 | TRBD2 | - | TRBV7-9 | TGTGCCAGCAGCCAGGGACTAGCGGACCAAGAGACCCAGTACTTC | CASSQGLADQETQYF
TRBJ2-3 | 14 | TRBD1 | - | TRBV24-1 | TGTGCCACCAGTGATGCGAGACAGGGGATGGGGCAGTATTTT | CATSDARQGMGQYF
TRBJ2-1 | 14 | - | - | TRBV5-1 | TGCGCCAGCAGCTCGGACAGAGGGGTGGATGAGCAGTTCTTC | CASSSDRGVDEQFF
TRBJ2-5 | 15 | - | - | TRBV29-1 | TGCAGCGTTGGATCCGGGACCCCAGATCCCAAGGCCCAGTACTTC | CSVGSGTPDPKAQYF
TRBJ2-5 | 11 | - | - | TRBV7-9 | TGTGCCAGCAGCCCCTTGGAGACCCAGTACTTC | CASSPLETQYF
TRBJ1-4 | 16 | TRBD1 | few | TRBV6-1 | TGTGCCAGCAGTAATACAGGGGGCTCGGCTAATGAAAAACTGTTTTTT | CASSNTGGSANEKLFF
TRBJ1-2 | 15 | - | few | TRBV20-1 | TGCAGTGCTAGCTCCTACAGAGGATCCCCCTATGGCTACACCTTC | CSASSYRGSPYGYTF
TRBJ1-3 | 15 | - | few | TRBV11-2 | TGTGCCAGCAGCCCACACGCCGGCTCTGGAAACACCATATATTTT | CASSPHAGSGNTIYF
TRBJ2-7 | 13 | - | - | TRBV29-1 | TGCAGCGTTGAAGGTACTAACTCCTACGAGCAGTACTTC | CSVEGTNSYEQYF
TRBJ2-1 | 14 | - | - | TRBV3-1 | TGTGCCAGCACCCACCGTAGCTCCTACAATGAGCAGTTCTTC | CASTHRSSYNEQFF
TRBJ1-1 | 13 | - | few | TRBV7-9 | TGTGCCAGCAGGTTAATTTTGGGCACTGAAGCTTTCTTT | CASRLILGTEAFF
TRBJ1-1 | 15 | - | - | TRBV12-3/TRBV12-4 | TGTGCCAGCATCCCTGCGGGACACATGAACACTGAAGCTTTCTTT | CASIPAGHMNTEAFF
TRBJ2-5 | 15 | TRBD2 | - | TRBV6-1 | TGTGCCAGCAGTGGTCCGGGACTAGCAGATAAGACCCAGTACTTC | CASSGPGLADKTQYF
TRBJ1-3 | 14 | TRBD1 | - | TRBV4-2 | TGTGCCAGCAGCCGGGACAGGGCTGGAAACACCATATATTTT | CASSRDRAGNTIYF
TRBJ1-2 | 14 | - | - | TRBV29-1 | TGCAGCGTTGAAGGCCCCAACTCTAACTATGGCTACACCTTC | CSVEGPNSNYGYTF
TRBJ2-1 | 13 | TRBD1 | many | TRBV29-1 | TGCAGCTCTTCGACAGGGGGCTACAATGAGCAGTTCTTC | CSSSTGGYNEQFF
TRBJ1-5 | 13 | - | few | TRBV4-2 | TGTGCCAGCAGTCAAGAGTTCAGTCAGCCCCAGCATTTT | CASSQEFSQPQHF
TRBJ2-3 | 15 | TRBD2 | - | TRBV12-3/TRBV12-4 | TGTGCCAGCAGTTTAGGCCAGCGGGACACAGATACGCAGTATTTT | CASSLGQRDTDTQYF
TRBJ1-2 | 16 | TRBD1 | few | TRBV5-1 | TGCGCCAGCAGCTCCTACTTACCCGGGACAGAGAGCGGCTACACCTTC | CASSSYLPGTESGYTF
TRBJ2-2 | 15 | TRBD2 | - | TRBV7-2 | TGTGCCAGCAGCATCAGCGGGAGAAACACCGGGGAGCTGTTTTTT | CASSISGRNTGELFF
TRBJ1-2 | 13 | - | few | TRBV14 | TGTGCCAGCAGCCAAGTAGCCGGCTATGGCTACACCTTC | CASSQVAGYGYTF
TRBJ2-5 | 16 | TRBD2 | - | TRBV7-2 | TGTGCCAGCAGCCCCACCTTAGCGGGAGCTGGGGAGACCCAGTACTTC | CASSPTLAGAGETQYF
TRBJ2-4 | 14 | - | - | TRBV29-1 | TGCGGCGTTGGGGGACCGGGACTGCGGGACATTCAGTACTTC | CGVGGPGLRDIQYF
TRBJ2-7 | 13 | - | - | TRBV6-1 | TGTGCCAGCAGCCTTACCTTTGGGGAGGAGCAGTACTTC | CASSLTFGEEQYF
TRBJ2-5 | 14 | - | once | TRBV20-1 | TGCAGTGCTCCCAGGCCGGGGGTCAGAGAGACCCAGTACTTC | CSAPRPGVRETQYF
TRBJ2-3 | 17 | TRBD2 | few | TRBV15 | TGTGCCACCAGCAGGGGGACTAGCGGGATCGGTACAGATACGCAGTATTTT | CATSRGTSGIGTDTQYF
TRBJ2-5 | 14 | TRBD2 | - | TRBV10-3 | TGTGCCATCAGTCGAGCGGGAGGGGAGGAGACCCAGTACTTC | CAISRAGGEETQYF
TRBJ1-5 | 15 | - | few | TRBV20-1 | TGCAGTGCTAGAGATAGTTCGGGGGGAAGTCAGCCCCAGCATTTT | CSARDSSGGSQPQHF
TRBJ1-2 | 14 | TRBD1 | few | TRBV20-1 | TGCAGTGCAGAGATACCGGGACAGGGTAGCGGCTACACCTTC | CSAEIPGQGSGYTF
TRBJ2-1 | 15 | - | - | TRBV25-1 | TGTGCCAGCAGTGACCCGAAGAGACTAGACAATGAGCAGTTCTTC | CASSDPKRLDNEQFF
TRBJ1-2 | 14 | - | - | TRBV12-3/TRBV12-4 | TGTGCCAGCAGTTCCTCTAACACCAACTATGGCTACACCTTC | CASSSSNTNYGYTF
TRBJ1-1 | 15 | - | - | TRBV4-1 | TGCGCCAGCAGCCCCCCGGGGGGCAGGGCCACTGAAGCTTTCTTT | CASSPPGGRATEAFF
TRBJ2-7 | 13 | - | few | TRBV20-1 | TGCAGTGCCGCAGAAACGGCTACCTACGAGCAGTACTTC | CSAAETATYEQYF
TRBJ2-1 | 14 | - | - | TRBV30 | TGTGCCTGGGGAACAGGGAACTCCTACAATGAGCAGTTCTTC | CAWGTGNSYNEQFF
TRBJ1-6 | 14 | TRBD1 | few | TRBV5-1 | TGCGCCAGCACTCTGACAGGGGGTGATTCACCCCTCCACTTT | CASTLTGGDSPLHF
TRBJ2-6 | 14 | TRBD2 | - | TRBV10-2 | TGCGCCTCATGGGAGGGTATCGGGGCCAACGTCCTGACTTTC | CASWEGIGANVLTF
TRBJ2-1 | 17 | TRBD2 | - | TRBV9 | TGTGCCAGCAGCGTAACTAGCGGGAGGGGCTCCTACAATGAGCAGTTCTTC | CASSVTSGRGSYNEQFF